This T cell receptor (beta chain) was found in a study of cytomegalovirus exposure and HLA in healthy donors. PCR was performed using 60 Vbeta and 13 Jbeta primers. Produced via immunoSEQ multiplex PCR; TCRdb's table is partial and in-frame only. The sample shows around 280,000 clones, around 90% of them seen only once. Sequenced sample: PBMCs. The TCR sequence derives from a young woman in good health and CMV-seronegative.

CDR3: CASSLGLRTSPSYNEQFF. CDR3 nucleotides: TGTGCCAGCAGTCTGGGACTCCGAACTAGCCCATCCTACAATGAGCAGTTCTTC. This chain joins TRBV13 and TRBJ2-1; D possibly corresponds to TRBD2 (6 bases). The CDR3 runs 18 residues. Between the trimmed V and J ends, which lost 6 bases and 1 base, there was a span of 22 bases. Germline CDR1 PRHDT, CDR2 FYEKMQ (reference sequence).